Listed below are T cell receptor beta chains from one sample, sequenced in a study of blood T cell repertoires in COVID-19. Libraries were prepared by immunoSEQ multiplex PCR; TCRdb keeps only in-frame clonotypes and omits some of them. Of about 170,000 clones in the sample, less than 90% were seen once. The specimen sequenced was peripheral blood. These receptors were collected from a man in his sixties with acute or convalescent COVID-19. Each CDR3 is given with its conserved first and last residue. The D gene is left open where the match is weak. Not all rows give a size; the values are once, few, many and, for expanded clones, a class.

>TRBD1|once|TRBV11-1|TRBJ2-1
TGTGCCAGCAGCTTGGGGGACAGGCTCTACAATGAGCAGTTCTTC
CASSLGDRLYNEQFF
>.|.|TRBV30|TRBJ1-2
TGTGCCTGGATTGGGCAGCTTCTCTACGGTGGCTACACCTTC
CAWIGQLLYGGYTF
>.|.|TRBV19|TRBJ1-3
TGTGCCAGTAGTATAGGCGCGGACTTTGGAAACACCATATATTTT
CASSIGADFGNTIYF
>.|.|TRBV7-9|TRBJ1-1
TGTGCCAGCAGCTCCACAGGCACTGAAGCTTTCTTT
CASSSTGTEAFF
>.|.|TRBV2|TRBJ1-3
TGTGCCAGCAGTCCTGGGGCCATGGGGGGGAGGACTGGAAACACCATATATTTT
CASSPGAMGGRTGNTIYF
>.|.|TRBV19|TRBJ1-4
TGTGCCACGGCGTCAAGGAGGCGTGGTGAAAAACTGTTTTTT
CATASRRRGEKLFF
>TRBD2|.|TRBV3-1/TRBV3-2|TRBJ2-3
TGTGCCAGCAGCCAAGGTCTAGCGGGGGGGCAGTATTTT
CASSQGLAGGQYF
>.|.|TRBV19|TRBJ2-5
TGTGCCAGTAGCGCTTCGCAGGGGATCCAAGAGACCCAGTACTTC
CASSASQGIQETQYF
>TRBD1|.|TRBV5-8|TRBJ2-1
TGTGCCAGCAGCACTTACCGGGACAGGGGTAGGGATGAGCAGTTCTTC
CASSTYRDRGRDEQFF
>.|.|TRBV7-9|TRBJ2-3
TGTGCCAGCAGCTTAGCGGAATCCGGGGTTAGGGTCACAGATACGCAGTATTTT
CASSLAESGVRVTDTQYF
>.|.|TRBV12-5|TRBJ2-3
TGTGCTAGTGGTCCCCTGGGGAGAAAGGATACGCAGTATTTT
CASGPLGRKDTQYF
>.|.|TRBV19|TRBJ1-2
TGTGCCAGTAAATTTCTGTCCAACTATGGCTACACCTTC
CASKFLSNYGYTF
>.|once|TRBV19|TRBJ1-5
TGTGCCAGTAGTATAGGACAGGCTAGCAATCAGCCCCAGCATTTT
CASSIGQASNQPQHF
>TRBD1|few|TRBV5-1|TRBJ1-6
TGCGCCAGCAGCTTGAAGGACAGGGAGGATTCACCCCTCCACTTT
CASSLKDREDSPLHF
>.|.|TRBV5-1|TRBJ2-1
TGCGCCAGCAGCTTGCTAGTTGGTGAGCAGTTCTTC
CASSLLVGEQFF
>TRBD1|.|TRBV5-4|TRBJ1-2
TGTGCCAGCAGATCGCAGGGACAGGCCTATGGCTACACCTTC
CASRSQGQAYGYTF
>TRBD1|.|TRBV27|TRBJ1-2
TGTGCCAGCAGTACACTCGGCGGACAGGGGAGAGATGGCTACACCTTC
CASSTLGGQGRDGYTF
>TRBD1|.|TRBV7-2|TRBJ1-1
TGTGCCAGCAACCAATTTGGACAGGGGGCAACCACTGAAGCTTTCTTT
CASNQFGQGATTEAFF
>.|.|TRBV6-1|TRBJ2-7
TGTGCCAGCAGTGAAGAGCTGGCGGGACTTTCCTACGAGCAGTACTTC
CASSEELAGLSYEQYF
>.|.|TRBV5-1|TRBJ1-3
TGCGCCAGCAGCTTCGGGGTACGCGGAAACACCATATATTTT
CASSFGVRGNTIYF
>TRBD1|.|TRBV7-2|TRBJ2-3
TGTGCCAGCAGCTCCTGGACAGGGATCACAGATACGCAGTATTTT
CASSSWTGITDTQYF
>TRBD1|.|TRBV6-2/TRBV6-3|TRBJ2-2
TGTGCCAGCAGTAGAGGGACAGCGCCTGGTGGGGAGCTGTTTTTT
CASSRGTAPGGELFF
>.|.|TRBV5-1|TRBJ2-2
TGCGCCAGCGAGGGTTCCCGCACCGGGGAGCTGTTTTTT
CASEGSRTGELFF
>TRBD1|.|TRBV28|TRBJ1-5
TGTGCCAGCAACCTGGGACAGGGGGCGTTTCAGCCCCAGCATTTT
CASNLGQGAFQPQHF
>TRBD1|.|TRBV5-4|TRBJ1-2
TGTGCCAGCAGCTTGCGGGACAGACTATATGGCTACACCTTC
CASSLRDRLYGYTF
>TRBD1|.|TRBV5-1|TRBJ1-4
TGCGCCAGCAGCTTGGGAACCGGGACAGGGGGCCGAGAGGGGGAAAAACTGTTTTTT
CASSLGTGTGGREGEKLFF
>TRBD2|.|TRBV18|TRBJ2-1
TGTGCCAGCTCACCACGGCGGACTAGCGGGATTAGGTATGAGCAGTTCTTC
CASSPRRTSGIRYEQFF
>.|.|TRBV20-1|TRBJ2-4
TGCAGTGCTAGTACAACGGGATCAGGGGACATTCAGTACTTC
CSASTTGSGDIQYF
>.|.|TRBV29-1|TRBJ2-1
TGCAGCGTTGAAGATCGCAACTTTCTCAATGAGCAGTTCTTC
CSVEDRNFLNEQFF
>.|.|TRBV6-5|TRBJ2-2
TGTGCCAGCAGACCCCAGGCAGGGACCGGGGAGCTGTTTTTT
CASRPQAGTGELFF
>TRBD1|few|TRBV4-2|TRBJ1-2
TGTGCCAGCAGCCAAGATATACAGGGGGCGTCTTATGGCTACACCTTC
CASSQDIQGASYGYTF
>.|.|TRBV11-2|TRBJ1-5
TGTGCCAGCAGCGGTCGCGGGAGGGCGGGGAATCAGCCCCAGCATTTT
CASSGRGRAGNQPQHF
>TRBD1|.|TRBV7-2|TRBJ1-2
TGTGCCAGCACCGCCGCCGGGACAGGATTCGGCTACACCTTC
CASTAAGTGFGYTF
>TRBD1|.|TRBV5-1|TRBJ1-2
TGCGCCAGCAGCTATCAACCGGGACAGGAGTCCTATGGCTACACCTTC
CASSYQPGQESYGYTF
>.|.|TRBV28|TRBJ1-5
TGTGCCAGCAGTTTCCCCTATAGCAATCAGCCCCAGCATTTT
CASSFPYSNQPQHF
>TRBD1|few|TRBV19|TRBJ1-5
TGTGCCAGTAGTCCAACCACAGGGGACCATCAGCCCCAGCATTTT
CASSPTTGDHQPQHF
>TRBD1|.|TRBV5-1|TRBJ2-7
TGCGCCAGCAGCCCGCGGACAGGGGGGTTAGGGGAGCAGTACTTC
CASSPRTGGLGEQYF
>TRBD1|.|TRBV30|TRBJ1-5
TGTGCCTGGAGTACCCACAGGGGGCTTACCAATCAGCCCCAGCATTTT
CAWSTHRGLTNQPQHF
>TRBD1|.|TRBV10-1|TRBJ1-6
TGCGCCAGCAGTGAGTCAGGGACAGGGGGAGGTAATTCACCCCTCCACTTT
CASSESGTGGGNSPLHF
>TRBD2|.|TRBV6-4|TRBJ2-5
TGTGCCAGCAGTGACCCCCCGGCGGGGGGGCGACAGACCCAGTACTTC
CASSDPPAGGRQTQYF
>TRBD1|.|TRBV6-5|TRBJ1-1
TGTGCCAGCAGTTTCTACAGGGGAAAGAACACTGAAGCTTTCTTT
CASSFYRGKNTEAFF
>TRBD2|once|TRBV20-1|TRBJ2-5
TGCAGTGCTGGGGGGGAAGAGACCCAGTACTTC
CSAGGEETQYF
>.|.|TRBV7-2|TRBJ2-3
TGTGCCAGCAGCTTAGCAATCGCTAGCCTCACAGATACGCAGTATTTT
CASSLAIASLTDTQYF
>.|.|TRBV30|TRBJ1-6
TGTGCCACCAACAGGGAACCCTCCTATAATTCACCCCTCCACTTT
CATNREPSYNSPLHF
>.|.|TRBV19|TRBJ2-1
TGTGCCAGTAGCTCATTGGGTAGCAGCGGTGAGCAGTTCTTC
CASSSLGSSGEQFF
>TRBD1|once|TRBV27|TRBJ1-1
TGTGCCAGCAGTTCGCAGGGGGATACTGAAGCTTTCTTT
CASSSQGDTEAFF
>.|.|TRBV3-1/TRBV3-2|TRBJ1-2
TGTGCCAGCAGCCAGGTCAGCGTCAATGGCTACACCTTC
CASSQVSVNGYTF
>TRBD1|.|TRBV10-3|TRBJ1-4
TGTGCCATCAGCCCGGGGGGACAGGGTGATGAAAAACTGTTTTTT
CAISPGGQGDEKLFF
>TRBD1|.|TRBV7-2|TRBJ2-1
TGTGCCAGCAGCTTAGTCCCGACAGGGGGCAATGAGCAGTTCTTC
CASSLVPTGGNEQFF
>TRBD1|.|TRBV29-1|TRBJ1-2
TGCAGCGTTGAACGACGGTATAGGGACAGGGGAGGCTACACCTTC
CSVERRYRDRGGYTF
>.|.|TRBV30|TRBJ1-1
TGTGCCTGGAGCCCGGGGGGGACTGAAGCTTTCTTT
CAWSPGGTEAFF
>TRBD1|.|TRBV23-1|TRBJ2-4
TGCGCCAGCAGTCAGTTATCTGACAGGGAAAGGACCAAAAACATTCAGTACTTC
CASSQLSDRERTKNIQYF
>.|.|TRBV5-1|TRBJ2-1
TGCGCCAGCACCGGGAGCGGAAATGAGCAGTTCTTC
CASTGSGNEQFF
>TRBD1|.|TRBV9|TRBJ2-7
TGTGCCAGCAGCGTAGGGGGGACAGGGGGCTTCTACGAGCAGTACTTC
CASSVGGTGGFYEQYF